This TCR beta chain was captured in a study of blood T cell repertoires in COVID-19. Study-wide background: Samples of COVID-19 (acute and convalescent) were obtained from the United States, Italy and Spain.

Per the original methods: How many nucleated cells were present was estimated from reference gene primer amplification. Repertoires were generated with immunoSEQ multiplex PCR, while TCRdb's copy carries only in-frame clones and drops some. Clone size and V and J calls were adopted from that table, with D and trimming inferred from the DNA. The sample lists roughly 200,000 clones, approximately 80% occurring once. Germline assignment: CDR1 MNHEY and CDR2 SMNVEV (reference sequence). J was trimmed by 6 bases and V by 2 bases; bases with no gene match: 7. This CDR3 region has 15 residues. Source material: peripheral blood. The receptor was isolated from a man aged 45-60 years who had recovered from COVID-19. J is TRBJ2-1 and V is TRBV27; TRBD2 matches 7 bases. This chain's CDR3 is CASSLGRALGNEQFF. As DNA, the CDR3 is TGTGCCAGCAGTTTAGGGAGGGCTCTGGGCAATGAGCAGTTCTTC.